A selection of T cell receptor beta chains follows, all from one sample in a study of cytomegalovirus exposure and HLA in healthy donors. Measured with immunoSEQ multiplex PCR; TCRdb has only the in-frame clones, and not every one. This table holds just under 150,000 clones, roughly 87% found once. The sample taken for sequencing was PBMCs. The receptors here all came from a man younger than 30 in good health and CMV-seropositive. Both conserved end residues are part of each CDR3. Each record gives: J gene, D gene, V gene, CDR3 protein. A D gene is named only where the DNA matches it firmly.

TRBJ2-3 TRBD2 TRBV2 CAFSGRERGGDTQYF
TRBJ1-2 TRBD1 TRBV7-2 CASSLGGQGLYRDGYTF
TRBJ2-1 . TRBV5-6 CASSYRTTDNEQFF
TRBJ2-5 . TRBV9 CASSGGGQETQYF
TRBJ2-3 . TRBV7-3 CASSLVAGSTDTQYF
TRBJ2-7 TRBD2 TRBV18 CASSPLVAGESYEQYF
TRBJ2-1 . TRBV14 CASSPLVPPRGSYNEQFF
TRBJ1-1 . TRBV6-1 CASTENTEAFF
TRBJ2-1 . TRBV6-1 CASSGSGSYSYNEQFF
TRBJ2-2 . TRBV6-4 CASSTDSPITTGELFF
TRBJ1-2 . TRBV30 CAWSDRPSSNYGYTF
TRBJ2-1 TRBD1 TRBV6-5 CASRSDREYYNEQFF
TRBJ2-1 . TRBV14 CASRPGNNEQFF
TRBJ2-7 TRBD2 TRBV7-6 CASSPSSGRSYEQYF
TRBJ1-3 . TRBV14 CASSQDISGNTIYF
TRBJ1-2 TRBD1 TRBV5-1 CASRDTDRGHNYGYTF
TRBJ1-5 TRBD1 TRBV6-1 CASRTGDQPQHF
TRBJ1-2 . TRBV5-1 CASSLEGLREGYTF
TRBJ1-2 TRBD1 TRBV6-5 CASITSDRGIYGYTF
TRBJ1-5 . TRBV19 CASSMIGGYSNQPQHF
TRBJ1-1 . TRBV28 CASSLSGEPNTEAFF
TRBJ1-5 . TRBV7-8 CASSPEGDPGGHSNQPQHF
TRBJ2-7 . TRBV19 CASNIGRGAYEQYF
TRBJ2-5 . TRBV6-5 CASSADRGETQYF
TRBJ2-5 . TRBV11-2 CASSLGTGEETQYF
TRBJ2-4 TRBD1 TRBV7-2 CASSLPTGNIQYF
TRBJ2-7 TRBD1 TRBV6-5 CASSQGAGREQYF
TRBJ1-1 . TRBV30 CAWSVPERMDAFF
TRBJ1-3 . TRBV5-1 CASRQGDGNTIYF
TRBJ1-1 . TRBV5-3 CARSFRSSHPNTEAFF
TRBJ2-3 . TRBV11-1 CASSQVASWGDTQYF
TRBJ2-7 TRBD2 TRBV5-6 CASSWSSGSYEQYF
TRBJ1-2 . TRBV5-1 CASSPGLNYGYTF
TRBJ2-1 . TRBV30 CAWSLGLGEDEQFF
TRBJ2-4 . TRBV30 CAWSAELLLKNIQYF
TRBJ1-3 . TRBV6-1 CASSALEAGRSTGNTIYF
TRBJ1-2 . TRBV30 CAWTAGRGSYGYTF
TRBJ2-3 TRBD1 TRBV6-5 CAARRGQVTDTQYF
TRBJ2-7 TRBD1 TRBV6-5 CASTGTEKYEQYF
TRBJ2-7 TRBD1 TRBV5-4 CASRPGGLALISYEQYF
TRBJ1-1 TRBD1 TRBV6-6 CASSYGTGGGVAFF
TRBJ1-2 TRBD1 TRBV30 CAWSLGTEKFYGYTF
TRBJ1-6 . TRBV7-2 CASSLMNRATNSPLHF
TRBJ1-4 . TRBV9 CASSVGGRVNEKLFF
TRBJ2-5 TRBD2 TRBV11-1 CASSLGLAGGETQYF
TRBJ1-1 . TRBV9 CASSVSPGETEAFF
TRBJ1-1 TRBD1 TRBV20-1 CSAREDREAFF
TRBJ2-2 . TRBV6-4 CASSDSKGAANTGELFF
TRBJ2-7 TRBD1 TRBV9 CASSVGGTGAYEQYF
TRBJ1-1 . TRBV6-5 CASGQRLLPEAFF
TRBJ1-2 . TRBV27 CATESFIGYTF
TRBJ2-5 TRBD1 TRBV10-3 CAISGQGQETQYF
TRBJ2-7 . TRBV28 CASSLSTRHYEQYF
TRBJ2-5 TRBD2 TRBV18 CASSPGTSGTKETQYF
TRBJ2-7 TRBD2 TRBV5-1 CASSPATGGRYEQYF
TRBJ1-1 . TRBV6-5 CASSYSGRNTEAFF
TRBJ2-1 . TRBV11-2 CASSLSDNEQFF
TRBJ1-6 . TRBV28 CASSLIRGTDSPLHF
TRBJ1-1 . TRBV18 CASSPDIMNTEAFF